This paragraph reports one TCR beta chain. In the source study's methods: Reference gene primers were amplified, and this amplification served to estimate nucleated cell counts. Here immunoSEQ multiplex PCR was the method, and the copy in TCRdb shows in-frame clones only, minus some. The DNA was the basis for D and trimming; V, J and clone size are from that table. The data contain about 160,000 clones, roughly 90% of them singletons. In Seattle, patients joined the study during active infection and were tracked longitudinally. This CDR3 is built from 16 residues. Germline V gene sequence: CDR1 SEHNR, CDR2 FQNEAQ (reference sequence). Trimming pared 4 bases from V and 6 bases from J, leaving 19 bases between. The sample comes from a study of blood T cell repertoires in COVID-19. About the study: Spain, Italy and the United States supplied samples that represented acute and convalescent COVID-19.

This receptor was obtained from a man in his thirties or forties with COVID-19, enrolled during active disease. Material for sequencing was peripheral blood. The chain combines TRBV7-9 with TRBJ2-4, with a possible D match to TRBD1 (6 bases). The CDR3 DNA reads TGTGCCAGCAGCTGGACCCCCGGGACAAACTTAAACATTCAGTACTTC. The encoded protein is CASSWTPGTNLNIQYF.